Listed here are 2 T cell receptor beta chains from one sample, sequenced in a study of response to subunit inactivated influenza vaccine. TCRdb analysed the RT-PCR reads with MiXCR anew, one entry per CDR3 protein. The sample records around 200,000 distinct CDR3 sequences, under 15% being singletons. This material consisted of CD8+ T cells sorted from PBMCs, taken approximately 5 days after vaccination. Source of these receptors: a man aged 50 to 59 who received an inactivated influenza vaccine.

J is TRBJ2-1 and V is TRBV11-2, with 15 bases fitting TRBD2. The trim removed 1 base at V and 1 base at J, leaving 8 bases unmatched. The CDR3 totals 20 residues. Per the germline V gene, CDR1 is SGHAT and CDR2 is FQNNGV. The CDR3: CASSLGGWGLAGGSYNEQFF. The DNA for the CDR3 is TGTGCCAGCAGCTTAGGAGGTTGGGGACTAGCGGGAGGTTCCTACAATGAGCAGTTCTTC.

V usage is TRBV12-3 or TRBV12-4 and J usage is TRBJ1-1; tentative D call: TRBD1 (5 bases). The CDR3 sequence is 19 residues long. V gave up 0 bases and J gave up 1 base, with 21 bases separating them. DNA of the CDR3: TGTGCCAGCAGTTTAGCCATCACTACCCTTGGGGCAGGGAACACTGAAGCTTTCTTT. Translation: CASSLAITTLGAGNTEAFF.